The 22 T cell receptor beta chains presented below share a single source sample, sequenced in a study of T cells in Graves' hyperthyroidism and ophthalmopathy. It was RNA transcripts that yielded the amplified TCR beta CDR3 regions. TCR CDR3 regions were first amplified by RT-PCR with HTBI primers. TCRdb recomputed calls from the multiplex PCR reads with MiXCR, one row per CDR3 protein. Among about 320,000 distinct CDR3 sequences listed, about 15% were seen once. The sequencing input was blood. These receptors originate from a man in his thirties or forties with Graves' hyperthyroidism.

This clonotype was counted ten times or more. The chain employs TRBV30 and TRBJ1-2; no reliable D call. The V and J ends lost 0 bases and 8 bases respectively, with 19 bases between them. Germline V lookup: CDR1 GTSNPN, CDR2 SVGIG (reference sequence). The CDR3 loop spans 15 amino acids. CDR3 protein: CAWSVHPGVVGGYTF. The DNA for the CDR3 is TGTGCCTGGAGTGTACACCCCGGGGTGGTAGGAGGCTACACCTTC. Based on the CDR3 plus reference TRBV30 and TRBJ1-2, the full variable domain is SQTIHQWPATLVQPVGSPLSLECTVEGTSNPNLYWYRQAAGRGLQLLFYSVGIGQISSEVPQNLSASRPQDRQFILSSKKLLLSDSGFYLCAWSVHPGVVGGYTFGSGTRLTVV.

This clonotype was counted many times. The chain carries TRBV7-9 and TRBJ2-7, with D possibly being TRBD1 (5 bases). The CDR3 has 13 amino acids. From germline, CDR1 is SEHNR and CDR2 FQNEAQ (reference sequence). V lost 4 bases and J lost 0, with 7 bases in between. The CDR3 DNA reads TGTGCCAGCAGCTCGACAGCCTCCTACGAGCAGTACTTC. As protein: CASSSTASYEQYF.

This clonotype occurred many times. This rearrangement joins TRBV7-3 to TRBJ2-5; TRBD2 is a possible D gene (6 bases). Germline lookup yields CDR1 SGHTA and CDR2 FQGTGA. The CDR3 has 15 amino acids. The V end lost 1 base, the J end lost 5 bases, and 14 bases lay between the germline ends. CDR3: CASSLMSGGGETQYF. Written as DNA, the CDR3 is TGTGCCAGCAGCTTAATGTCGGGTGGGGGGGAGACCCAGTACTTC. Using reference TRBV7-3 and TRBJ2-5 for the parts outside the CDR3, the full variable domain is GAGVSQTPSNKVTEKGKYVELRCDPISGHTALYWYRQSLGQGPEFLIYFQGTGAADDSGLPNDRFFAVRPEGSVSTLKIQRTERGDSAVYLCASSLMSGGGETQYFGPGTRLLVL.

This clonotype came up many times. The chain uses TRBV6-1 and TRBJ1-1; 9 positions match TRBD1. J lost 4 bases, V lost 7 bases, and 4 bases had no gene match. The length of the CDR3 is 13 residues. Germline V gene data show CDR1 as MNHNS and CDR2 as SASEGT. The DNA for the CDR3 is TGTGCCAGCAATCCGGACAGGGGCACTGAAGCTTTCTTT. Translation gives CASNPDRGTEAFF.

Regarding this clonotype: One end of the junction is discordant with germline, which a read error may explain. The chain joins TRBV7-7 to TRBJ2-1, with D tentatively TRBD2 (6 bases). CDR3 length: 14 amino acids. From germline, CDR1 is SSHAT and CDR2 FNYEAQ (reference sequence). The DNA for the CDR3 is TGTGCTAGCAGCTTACGGGGGAGAGCTGAGGAGCAGTTCTTC. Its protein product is CASSLRGRAEEQFF.

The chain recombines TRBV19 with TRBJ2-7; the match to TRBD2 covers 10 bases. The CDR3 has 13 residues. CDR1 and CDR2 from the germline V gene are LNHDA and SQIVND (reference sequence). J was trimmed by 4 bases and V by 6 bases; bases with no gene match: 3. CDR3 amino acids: CASRSTSGYEQYF. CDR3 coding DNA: TGTGCCAGTAGGTCGACTAGCGGGTACGAGCAGTACTTC.

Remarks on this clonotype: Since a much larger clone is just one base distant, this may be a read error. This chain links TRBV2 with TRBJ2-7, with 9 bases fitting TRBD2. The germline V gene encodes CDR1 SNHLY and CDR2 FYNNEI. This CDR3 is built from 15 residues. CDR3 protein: CASRERTSVFYEQHF. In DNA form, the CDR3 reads TGTGCCAGCAGGGAGCGGACTAGCGTCTTCTACGAGCAGCACTTC.

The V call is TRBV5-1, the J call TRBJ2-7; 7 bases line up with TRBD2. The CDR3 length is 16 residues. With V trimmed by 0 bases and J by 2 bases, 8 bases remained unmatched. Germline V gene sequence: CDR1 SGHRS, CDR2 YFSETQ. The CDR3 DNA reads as TGCGCCAGCAGCTTGGCCCCCGGGGGGAAAACCTACGAGCAGTACTTC. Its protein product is CASSLAPGGKTYEQYF.

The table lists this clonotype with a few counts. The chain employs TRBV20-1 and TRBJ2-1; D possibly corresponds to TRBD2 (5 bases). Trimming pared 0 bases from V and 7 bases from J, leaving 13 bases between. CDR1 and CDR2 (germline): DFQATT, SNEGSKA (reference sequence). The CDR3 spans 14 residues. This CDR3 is CSAREVDRGNEQFF. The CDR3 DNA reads TGCAGTGCTAGAGAGGTCGATAGAGGGAATGAGCAGTTCTTC.

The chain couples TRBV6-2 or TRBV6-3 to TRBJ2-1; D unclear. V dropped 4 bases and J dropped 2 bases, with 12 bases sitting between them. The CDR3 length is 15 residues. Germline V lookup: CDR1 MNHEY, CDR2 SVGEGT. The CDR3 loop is CASSLVKVPYNEQFF. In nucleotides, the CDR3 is TGTGCCAGCAGTTTGGTGAAGGTCCCCTACAATGAGCAGTTCTTC.

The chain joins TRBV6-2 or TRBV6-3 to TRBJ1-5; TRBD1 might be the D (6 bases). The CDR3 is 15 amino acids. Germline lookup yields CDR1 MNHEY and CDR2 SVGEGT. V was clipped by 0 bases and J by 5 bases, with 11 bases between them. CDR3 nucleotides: TGTGCCAGCAGTTACTCGAGCAGGGGAGATCAGCCCCAGCATTTT. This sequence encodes CASSYSSRGDQPQHF.

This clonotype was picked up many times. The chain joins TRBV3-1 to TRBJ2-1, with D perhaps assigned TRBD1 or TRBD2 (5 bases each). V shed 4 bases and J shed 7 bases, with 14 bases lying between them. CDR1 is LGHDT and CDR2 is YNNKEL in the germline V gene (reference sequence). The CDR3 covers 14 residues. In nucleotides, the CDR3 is TGTGCCAGCAGCCCGGCAGGGCCGGGGAATGAGCAGTTCTTC. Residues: CASSPAGPGNEQFF.

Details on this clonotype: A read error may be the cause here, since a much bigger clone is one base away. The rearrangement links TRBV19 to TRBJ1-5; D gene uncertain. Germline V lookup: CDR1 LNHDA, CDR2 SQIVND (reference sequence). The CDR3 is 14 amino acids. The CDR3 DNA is TGTGCCAGTACAATAGGCGGGAGCAATCGGCCCCAGCATTTT. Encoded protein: CASTIGGSNRPQHF. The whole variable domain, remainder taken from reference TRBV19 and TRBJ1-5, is DGGITQSPKYLFRKEGQNVTLSCEQNLNHDAMYWYRQDPGQGLRLIYYSQIVNDFQKGDIAEGYSVSREKKESFPLTVTSAQKNPTAFYLCASTIGGSNRPQHFGDGTRLSIL.

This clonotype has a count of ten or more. The CDR3 coding sequence is TGCAGTGCTTTAGAGGGAGGAGGCTATGGCTACACCTTC. This codes for CSALEGGGYGYTF. The chain carries TRBV20-1 and TRBJ1-2, with no clear D. The CDR3 has 13 amino acids. Trimming pared 5 bases from V and 4 bases from J, leaving 14 bases between. Germline V gene data show CDR1 as DFQATT and CDR2 as SNEGSKA (reference sequence).

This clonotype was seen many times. The CDR3 nucleotides read TGTGCCAGCACCGGGCTAGCGGGAAGTCGTGGCTCCTACAATGAGCAGTTCTTC. Its protein is CASTGLAGSRGSYNEQFF. The chain employs TRBV6-1 and TRBJ2-1; 9 bases map to TRBD2. Germline-derived CDR1 and CDR2 are MNHNS and SASEGT. The junction had 13 bases not matched to a gene; V was cut back by 7 bases and J by 0 bases. The CDR3 has 18 residues.

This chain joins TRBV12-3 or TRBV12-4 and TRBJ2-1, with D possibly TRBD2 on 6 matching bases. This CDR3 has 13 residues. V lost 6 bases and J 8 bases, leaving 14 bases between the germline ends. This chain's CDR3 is CASRSGTAYEQFF. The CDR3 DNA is TGTGCCAGCAGATCCGGGACTGCCTATGAGCAGTTCTTC.

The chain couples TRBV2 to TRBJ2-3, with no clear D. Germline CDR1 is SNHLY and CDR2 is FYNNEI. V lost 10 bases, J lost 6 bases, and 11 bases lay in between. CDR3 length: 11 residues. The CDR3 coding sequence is TGTGCCACCGATGCCGGGGATACGCAGTATTTT. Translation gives CATDAGDTQYF.

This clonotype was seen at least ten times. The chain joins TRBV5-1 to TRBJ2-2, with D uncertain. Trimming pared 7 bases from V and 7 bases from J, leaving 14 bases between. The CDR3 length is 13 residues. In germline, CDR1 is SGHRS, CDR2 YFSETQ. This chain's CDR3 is CASSTDGGGELFF. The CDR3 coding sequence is TGCGCCAGCTCAACGGATGGTGGCGGGGAGCTGTTTTTT.

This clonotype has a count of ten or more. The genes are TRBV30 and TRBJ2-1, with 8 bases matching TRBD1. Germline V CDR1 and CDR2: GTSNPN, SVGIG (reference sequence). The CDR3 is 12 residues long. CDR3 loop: CASYRGSGEQFF. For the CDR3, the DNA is TGTGCTAGCTACAGGGGGAGCGGTGAGCAGTTCTTC. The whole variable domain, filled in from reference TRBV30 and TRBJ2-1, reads SQTIHQWPATLVQPVGSPLSLECTVEGTSNPNLYWYRQAAGRGLQLLFYSVGIGQISSEVPQNLSASRPQDRQFILSSKKLLLSDSGFYLCASYRGSGEQFFGPGTRLTVL.

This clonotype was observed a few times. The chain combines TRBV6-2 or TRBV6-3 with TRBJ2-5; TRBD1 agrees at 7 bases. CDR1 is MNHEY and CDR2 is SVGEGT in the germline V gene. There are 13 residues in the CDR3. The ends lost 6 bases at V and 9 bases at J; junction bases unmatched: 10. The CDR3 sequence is CASSRTGDPAQYF. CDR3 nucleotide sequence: TGTGCCAGCAGCCGTACAGGGGACCCGGCCCAGTACTTC.

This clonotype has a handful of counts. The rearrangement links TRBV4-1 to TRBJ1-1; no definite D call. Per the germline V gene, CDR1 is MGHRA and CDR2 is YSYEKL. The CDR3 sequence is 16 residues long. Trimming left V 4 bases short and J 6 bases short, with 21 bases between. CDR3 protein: CASSPKDREGTPEAFF. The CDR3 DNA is TGCGCCAGCAGCCCAAAAGATCGAGAGGGAACCCCTGAAGCTTTCTTT.

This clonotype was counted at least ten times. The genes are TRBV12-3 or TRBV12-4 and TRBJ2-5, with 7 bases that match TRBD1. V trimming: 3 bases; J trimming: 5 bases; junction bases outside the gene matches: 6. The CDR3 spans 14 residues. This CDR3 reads CASSLRGRGETQYF. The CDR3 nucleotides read TGTGCCAGCAGTTTGAGGGGGCGAGGGGAGACCCAGTACTTC.